This T cell receptor beta chain was retrieved from a study of OX40 agonist ivuxolimab in advanced cancers. Study overall: The group had a mean age of roughly 65 years, ranged from roughly 23 to 90, and was 82.7% male.

V was cut by 3 bases and J by 1 base, with 7 bases left in between. The CDR3 covers 13 residues. The germline gives CDR1 LNHDA, CDR2 SQIVND (reference sequence). This clone was recorded only once. Sequencing was performed with immunoSEQ multiplex PCR; in TCRdb, only in-frame clones are kept and a portion is missing. In the table there are about 52,000 clones, 85% to 95% of which are singletons. Sequences were derived from CD4+ or CD8+ T cells sorted from blood, sampled in a trial of the OX40 agonist ivuxolimab. This clonotype was sampled from an adult with an advanced solid tumor such as melanoma, head and neck, liver or kidney cancer. The V and J genes are TRBV19 and TRBJ2-7; D is undetermined. CDR3 nucleotide sequence: TGTGCCAGTAGTATGCGAGAATCCTACGAGCAGTACTTC. It translates to CASSMRESYEQYF.